This T cell receptor (beta chain) came from a study of shared clonotypes between healthy human individuals. The V gene's germline CDR1 is MNHEY and CDR2 SVGAGI. The ends were cut back, 0 bases at V and 5 bases at J, with 11 bases in the middle. The CDR3 is 15 residues long. Healthy and HIV-negative, the adult donors had no recent acute infections or vaccinations. This clone was recorded a few times. The antigen remains undetermined. Several immunoSEQ 96-well plates shared each subset's DNA, each plate a replicate. Data came from immunoSEQ multiplex PCR; TCRdb stores just in-frame clones and leaves some out. The table has 2.3 million or so clones, approximately 95% seen once. Study findings and constraints: Depth was large, yet rarefaction showed that sorted-subset sequencing was incomplete. Larger richness was generally estimated for naive than memory subsets.

The gene calls are TRBV6-5 and TRBJ1-5, with TRBD1 as a possible D gene (5 bases). Sequencing was performed on naive CD4+ T cells from PBMCs. The subset is: CD45RA+ positively selected. The TCR originated in a man aged 18 to 30 in good health. Some clones in this sample may be carry-over from other donors' samples. In DNA, the CDR3 is TGTGCCAGCAGTTACTCGATAACAGGAGATCAGCCCCAGCATTTT. It encodes CASSYSITGDQPQHF.